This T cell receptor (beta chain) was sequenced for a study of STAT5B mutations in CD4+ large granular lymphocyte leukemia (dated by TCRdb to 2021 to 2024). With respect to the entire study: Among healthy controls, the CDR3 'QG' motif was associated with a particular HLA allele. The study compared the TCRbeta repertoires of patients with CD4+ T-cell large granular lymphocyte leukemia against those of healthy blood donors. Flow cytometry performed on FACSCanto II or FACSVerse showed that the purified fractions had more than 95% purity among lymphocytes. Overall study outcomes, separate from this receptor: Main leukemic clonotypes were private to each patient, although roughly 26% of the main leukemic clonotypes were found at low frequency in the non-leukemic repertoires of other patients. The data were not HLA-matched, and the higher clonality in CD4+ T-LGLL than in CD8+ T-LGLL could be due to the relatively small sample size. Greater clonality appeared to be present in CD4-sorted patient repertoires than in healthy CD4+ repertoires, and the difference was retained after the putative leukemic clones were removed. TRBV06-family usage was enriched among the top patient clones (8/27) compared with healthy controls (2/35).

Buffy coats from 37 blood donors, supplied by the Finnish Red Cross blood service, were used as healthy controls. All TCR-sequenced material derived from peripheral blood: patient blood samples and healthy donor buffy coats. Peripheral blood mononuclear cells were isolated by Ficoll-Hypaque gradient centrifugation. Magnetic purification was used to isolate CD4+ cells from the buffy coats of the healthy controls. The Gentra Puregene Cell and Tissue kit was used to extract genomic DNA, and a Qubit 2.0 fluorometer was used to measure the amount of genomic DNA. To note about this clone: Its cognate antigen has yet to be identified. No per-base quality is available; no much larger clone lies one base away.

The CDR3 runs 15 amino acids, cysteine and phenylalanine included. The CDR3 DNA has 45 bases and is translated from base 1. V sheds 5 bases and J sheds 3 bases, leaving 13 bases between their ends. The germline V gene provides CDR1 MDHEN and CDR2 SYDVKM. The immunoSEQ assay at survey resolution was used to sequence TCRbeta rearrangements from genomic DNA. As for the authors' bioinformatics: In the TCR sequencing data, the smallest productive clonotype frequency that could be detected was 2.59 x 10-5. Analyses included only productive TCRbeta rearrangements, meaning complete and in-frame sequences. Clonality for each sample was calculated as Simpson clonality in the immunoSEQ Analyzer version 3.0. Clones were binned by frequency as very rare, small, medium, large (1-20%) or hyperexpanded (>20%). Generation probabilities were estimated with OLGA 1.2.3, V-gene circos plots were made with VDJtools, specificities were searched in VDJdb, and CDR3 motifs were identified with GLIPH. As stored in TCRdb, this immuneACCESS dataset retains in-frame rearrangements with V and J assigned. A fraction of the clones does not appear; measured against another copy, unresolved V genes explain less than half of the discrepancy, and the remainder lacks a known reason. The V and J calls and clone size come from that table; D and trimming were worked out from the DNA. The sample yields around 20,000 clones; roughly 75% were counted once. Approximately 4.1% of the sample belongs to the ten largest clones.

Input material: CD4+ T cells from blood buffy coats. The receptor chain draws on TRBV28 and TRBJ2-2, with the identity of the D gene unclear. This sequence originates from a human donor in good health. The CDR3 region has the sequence CASSPQPSYTGELFF. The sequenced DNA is TGTGCCAGCAGTCCCCAACCGAGCTACACCGGGGAGCTGTTTTTT.